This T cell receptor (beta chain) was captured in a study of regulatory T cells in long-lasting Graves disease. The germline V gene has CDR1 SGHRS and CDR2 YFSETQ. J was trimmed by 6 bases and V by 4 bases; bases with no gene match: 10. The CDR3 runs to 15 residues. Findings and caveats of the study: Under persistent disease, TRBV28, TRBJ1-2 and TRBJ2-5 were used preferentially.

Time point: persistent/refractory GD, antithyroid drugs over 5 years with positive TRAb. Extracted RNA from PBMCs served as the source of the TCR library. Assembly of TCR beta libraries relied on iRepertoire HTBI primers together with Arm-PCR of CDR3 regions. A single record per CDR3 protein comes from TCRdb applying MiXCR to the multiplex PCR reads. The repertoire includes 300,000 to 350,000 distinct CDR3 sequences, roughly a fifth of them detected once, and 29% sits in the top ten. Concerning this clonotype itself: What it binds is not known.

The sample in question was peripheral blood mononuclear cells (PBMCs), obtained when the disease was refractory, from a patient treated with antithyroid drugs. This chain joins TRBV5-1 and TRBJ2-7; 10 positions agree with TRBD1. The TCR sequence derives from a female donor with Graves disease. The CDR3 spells CASSPGTGDPREQYF. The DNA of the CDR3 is TGCGCCAGCAGCCCCGGGACAGGGGATCCGCGCGAGCAGTACTTC. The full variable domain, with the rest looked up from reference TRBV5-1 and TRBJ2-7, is KAGVTQTPRYLIKTRGQQVTLSCSPISGHRSVSWYQQTPGQGLQFLFEYFSETQRNKGNFPGRFSGRQFSNSRSEMNVSTLELGDSALYLCASSPGTGDPREQYFGPGTRLTVT.